This T cell receptor (beta chain) comes out of a study of cytomegalovirus exposure and HLA in healthy donors. Sampled while nominally healthy, donors likely had unrecorded immune exposures. 60 Vbeta and 13 Jbeta primers were used in PCR. Data came from immunoSEQ multiplex PCR; TCRdb stores just in-frame clones and leaves some out. The repertoire holds around 160,000 clones, 79% seen once, with roughly 6.3% in the top ten. The CDR3 is 14 residues long. CDR1 is SNHLY and CDR2 is FYNNEI in the germline V gene. V lost 5 bases, J lost 5 bases, and 8 bases stayed unmatched. This receptor was identified in a woman between 35 and 50 years old in good health and CMV-seropositive. Material for sequencing was PBMCs. J is TRBJ1-1 and V is TRBV2, with 7 bases fitting TRBD1. CDR3 amino acids: CASSKTGSGTEAFF. The CDR3, as DNA: TGTGCCAGCAGTAAGACAGGGTCAGGGACTGAAGCTTTCTTT.